Listed below are T cell receptor beta chains from one sample, sequenced in a study of blood T cell repertoires in COVID-19. Sequencing used immunoSEQ multiplex PCR; TCRdb keeps in-frame clones, though not all of them. Counted here are 40,000 or so clones, 79% occurring once; the ten biggest clones make up approximately 23%. Input material: peripheral blood. These receptor sequences come from a man in his 70s with acute or convalescent COVID-19. Each CDR3 is given with its conserved first and last residue. A D gene is named only where the DNA matches it firmly. Expanded clones are given a class, and other clones once, few, many or no size at all.

V: TRBV10-2; size: .; J: TRBJ1-1; length: 15; D: TRBD1; DNA: TGCGCCAGCAGAGTCGACAGGGTCCCGAACACTGAAGCTTTCTTT; CDR3: CASRVDRVPNTEAFF
V: TRBV6-5; size: few; J: TRBJ1-1; length: 11; D: .; DNA: TGTGCCAGCAGAAACCAGGGTTCAGCTTTCTTT; CDR3: CASRNQGSAFF
V: TRBV3-1/TRBV3-2; size: .; J: TRBJ2-3; length: 16; D: TRBD2; DNA: TGTGCCAGCAGCCAAGGCGGAGCGGGGGGAACCCATACGCAGTATTTT; CDR3: CASSQGGAGGTHTQYF
V: TRBV4-2; size: .; J: TRBJ1-4; length: 16; D: .; DNA: TGTGCCAGCAGCCAAGCGGACAGAGCTGGCTCCGAAAAACTGTTTTTT; CDR3: CASSQADRAGSEKLFF
V: TRBV2; size: .; J: TRBJ1-5; length: 15; D: .; DNA: TGTGCCAGCAGTTCCGGGATGTCCGCAGATCAGCCCCAGCATTTT; CDR3: CASSSGMSADQPQHF
V: TRBV7-6; size: .; J: TRBJ1-2; length: 15; D: .; DNA: TGTGCCAGCAGCTTAGGGGGGGGCTCGGACTATGGCTACACCTTC; CDR3: CASSLGGGSDYGYTF
V: TRBV7-3; size: .; J: TRBJ2-2; length: 14; D: .; DNA: TGTGCCAGTCAAGGGGCGGGAAATACCGGGGAGCTGTTTTTT; CDR3: CASQGAGNTGELFF
V: TRBV27; size: .; J: TRBJ2-7; length: 15; D: TRBD1; DNA: TGTGCCAGCAGTTTAGAAGGGGGCCTCTCCTACGAGCAGTACTTC; CDR3: CASSLEGGLSYEQYF
V: TRBV9; size: once; J: TRBJ2-1; length: 15; D: TRBD2; DNA: TGTGCCAGCAGCGTCCTAGCGGACCCATACAATGAGCAGTTCTTC; CDR3: CASSVLADPYNEQFF
V: TRBV7-2; size: .; J: TRBJ2-1; length: 14; D: TRBD1; DNA: TGTGCCAGCAGCCTCCAGGGGGCTCAGGATGAGCAGTTCTTC; CDR3: CASSLQGAQDEQFF
V: TRBV5-4; size: .; J: TRBJ2-7; length: 16; D: TRBD1; DNA: TGTGCCAGCAGCTCGGGGGGAAGACAGGGGGCGAGGGAGCAGTACTTC; CDR3: CASSSGGRQGAREQYF
V: TRBV19; size: .; J: TRBJ2-4; length: 18; D: TRBD2; DNA: TGTGCCAGTAGTATAACGGCGGGAGTAGGCTTAGCCAAAAACATTCAGTACTTC; CDR3: CASSITAGVGLAKNIQYF
V: TRBV7-2; size: .; J: TRBJ2-1; length: 17; D: TRBD1; DNA: TGTGCCAGCAGCTTACAAGGGGGGACAGGGCACTACAATGAGCAGTTCTTC; CDR3: CASSLQGGTGHYNEQFF
V: TRBV7-9; size: few; J: TRBJ2-7; length: 14; D: .; DNA: TGTGCCAGCAGCATGCTTGAGCACTCCTACGAGCAGTACTTC; CDR3: CASSMLEHSYEQYF
V: TRBV3-1/TRBV3-2; size: .; J: TRBJ1-5; length: 15; D: TRBD1; DNA: TGTGCCAGCAGCCAAGGACAGGGAGGCAATCAGCCCCAGCATTTT; CDR3: CASSQGQGGNQPQHF
V: TRBV6-2/TRBV6-3; size: .; J: TRBJ2-1; length: 14; D: .; DNA: TGTGCCAGCAGTTACTTTGCTAGCAAGAATGAGCAGTTCTTC; CDR3: CASSYFASKNEQFF
V: TRBV7-3; size: once; J: TRBJ2-2; length: 15; D: .; DNA: TGTGCCAGCAGCTTGACTGTGGCGGGCACCGGGGAGCTGTTTTTT; CDR3: CASSLTVAGTGELFF
V: TRBV3-1/TRBV3-2; size: .; J: TRBJ1-2; length: 14; D: .; DNA: TGTGCCAGCAGCCAAGTTCAGGGGCGAGGTGGCTACACCTTC; CDR3: CASSQVQGRGGYTF
V: TRBV10-3; size: .; J: TRBJ1-2; length: 16; D: TRBD1; DNA: TGTGCCATCAGTGAGTCTCCTACCGGGACAGGGAATGGCTACACCTTC; CDR3: CAISESPTGTGNGYTF
V: TRBV6-5; size: .; J: TRBJ2-7; length: 14; D: TRBD2; DNA: TGTGCCAGCAGCACGAGCGGGAGCTCCTACGAGCAGTACTTC; CDR3: CASSTSGSSYEQYF
V: TRBV24-1; size: .; J: TRBJ2-1; length: 14; D: TRBD1; DNA: TGTGCCACCAGCCGACAGGGGCCCCTCAATGAGCAGTTCTTC; CDR3: CATSRQGPLNEQFF
V: TRBV28; size: .; J: TRBJ2-1; length: 18; D: TRBD2; DNA: TGTGCCAGCAGTTTCCCGACTAGCGGGAGGTCAACCTACAATGAGCAGTTCTTC; CDR3: CASSFPTSGRSTYNEQFF
V: TRBV27; size: few; J: TRBJ1-6; length: 15; D: TRBD1; DNA: TGTGCCAGCAGTTCCGGACAGGGGCCCTTAGCACCCCTCCACTTT; CDR3: CASSSGQGPLAPLHF
V: TRBV25-1; size: few; J: TRBJ2-2; length: 11; D: .; DNA: TGTGCCAGCCGGGGGACCGGGGAGCTGTTTTTT; CDR3: CASRGTGELFF
V: TRBV10-3; size: .; J: TRBJ1-5; length: 15; D: TRBD1; DNA: TGTGCCATCAGTGGGGGACAGGGTCCAAAGCAGCCCCAGCATTTT; CDR3: CAISGGQGPKQPQHF
V: TRBV4-2; size: .; J: TRBJ2-3; length: 14; D: .; DNA: TGTGCCAGCAGCCAAGTGTCAGGCCGAGATACGCAGTATTTT; CDR3: CASSQVSGRDTQYF
V: TRBV28; size: .; J: TRBJ2-7; length: 14; D: .; DNA: TGTGCCAGCAGTCCACCTACAGGGAACTACGAGCAGTACTTC; CDR3: CASSPPTGNYEQYF
V: TRBV6-5; size: .; J: TRBJ2-7; length: 15; D: TRBD2; DNA: TGTGCCAGCAGAACCCTAGCGGGAGGGCCCCGGGAGCAGTACTTC; CDR3: CASRTLAGGPREQYF
V: TRBV18; size: .; J: TRBJ2-5; length: 15; D: TRBD2; DNA: TGTGCCAGCTCACCACTAGCGGGAGAGGGAAAGACCCAGTACTTC; CDR3: CASSPLAGEGKTQYF
V: TRBV27; size: .; J: TRBJ2-7; length: 15; D: TRBD1; DNA: TGTGCCAGCAGTTTATCAGGGACAGTCCTCTACGAGCAGTACTTC; CDR3: CASSLSGTVLYEQYF
V: TRBV6-2/TRBV6-3; size: .; J: TRBJ2-3; length: 20; D: TRBD2; DNA: TGTGCCAGCAGTCCGCCAAGGACGGCGGGACTAGCGTTAGGGCCAGATACGCAGTATTTT; CDR3: CASSPPRTAGLALGPDTQYF
V: TRBV5-1; size: .; J: TRBJ2-3; length: 15; D: .; DNA: TGCGCCAGCAGCTCCACGGGAGTTGTTACAGATACGCAGTATTTT; CDR3: CASSSTGVVTDTQYF
V: TRBV15; size: .; J: TRBJ1-5; length: 15; D: TRBD1; DNA: TGTGCCACCAGCTATACCCAGGGGGCGAATCAGCCCCAGCATTTT; CDR3: CATSYTQGANQPQHF
V: TRBV27; size: .; J: TRBJ1-1; length: 14; D: .; DNA: TGTGCCAGCAGTTTCCTCAGGGGCAACACTGAAGCTTTCTTT; CDR3: CASSFLRGNTEAFF
V: TRBV6-5; size: .; J: TRBJ1-1; length: 14; D: .; DNA: TGTGCCAGCACTAGGACAGCAATGAACACTGAAGCTTTCTTT; CDR3: CASTRTAMNTEAFF
V: TRBV19; size: .; J: TRBJ2-7; length: 11; D: .; DNA: TGTGCCAGTAGTTCCCACTACGAGCAGTACTTC; CDR3: CASSSHYEQYF